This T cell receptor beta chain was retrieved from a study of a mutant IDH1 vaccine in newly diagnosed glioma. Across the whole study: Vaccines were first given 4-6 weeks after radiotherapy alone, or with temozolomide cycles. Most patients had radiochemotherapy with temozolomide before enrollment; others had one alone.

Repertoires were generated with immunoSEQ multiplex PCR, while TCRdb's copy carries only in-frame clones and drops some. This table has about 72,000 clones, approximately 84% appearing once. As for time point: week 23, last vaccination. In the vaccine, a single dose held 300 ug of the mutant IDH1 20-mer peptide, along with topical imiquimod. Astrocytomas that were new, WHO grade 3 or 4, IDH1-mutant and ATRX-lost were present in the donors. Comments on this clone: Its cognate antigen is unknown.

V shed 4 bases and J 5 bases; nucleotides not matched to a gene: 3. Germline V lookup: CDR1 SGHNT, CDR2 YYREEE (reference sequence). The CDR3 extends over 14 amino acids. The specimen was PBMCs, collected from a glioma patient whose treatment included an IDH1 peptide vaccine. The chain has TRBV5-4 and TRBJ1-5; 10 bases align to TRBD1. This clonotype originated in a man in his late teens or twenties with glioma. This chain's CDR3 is CASSLGTGDQPQHF. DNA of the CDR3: TGTGCCAGCAGCCTGGGGACAGGGGATCAGCCCCAGCATTTT.